The T cell receptor (beta chain) described here comes from a study of blood T cell repertoires in COVID-19. The CDR3 covers 17 residues. V gave up 3 bases and J gave up 1 base; unmatched junction bases: 7. The germline V gene encodes CDR1 LGHDT and CDR2 YNNKEL (reference sequence). Produced via immunoSEQ multiplex PCR; TCRdb's table is partial and in-frame only. The sample holds 75,000 to 90,000 clones, about nine tenths seen once. The receptor's source is a woman between 45 and 65 years old in a cohort sampled during active COVID-19. Sequenced input: peripheral blood. This sequence joins TRBV3-1 (or the pseudogene TRBV3-2) and TRBJ2-3; TRBD2 aligns across 10 bases. CDR3 protein: CASSQALAGAGTDTQYF. The CDR3 DNA follows: TGTGCCAGCAGCCAGGCCCTAGCGGGAGCGGGCACAGATACGCAGTATTTT.